Listed below are T cell receptor beta chains from one sample, sequenced in a study of cytomegalovirus exposure and HLA in healthy donors. Repertoires were generated with immunoSEQ multiplex PCR, while TCRdb's copy carries only in-frame clones and drops some. The table has about 140,000 clones, about 85% seen once; the top ten hold around 3%. Material for sequencing was PBMCs. These receptor sequences come from a female donor in good health and CMV-seronegative. Each CDR3 is given with its conserved first and last residue. The D gene is left open where the match is weak. The size field is filled for only some rows; it gives once, few, many or a size class.

j_gene,d_gene,v_gene,abundance,CDR3nt,CDR3aa
TRBJ2-2,.,TRBV5-1,.,TGCGCCAGCAGCACCCAAGAGCCGAACACCGGGGAGCTGTTTTTT,CASSTQEPNTGELFF
TRBJ2-2,TRBD2,TRBV9,once,TGTGCCAGCAGACCCGGACTAGCGGGGGGCAACACCGGGGAGCTGTTTTTT,CASRPGLAGGNTGELFF
TRBJ1-2,.,TRBV7-2,.,TGTGCCAGCAGCTCCATTAGGCGGGGCTACACCTTC,CASSSIRRGYTF
TRBJ2-1,.,TRBV18,once,TGTGCCAGCTCACCTAACTCGGATGAGCAGTTCTTC,CASSPNSDEQFF
TRBJ2-3,.,TRBV10-3,few,TGTGCCATCAGAAGAGGCGAAGATACGCAGTATTTT,CAIRRGEDTQYF
TRBJ1-5,.,TRBV7-2,.,TGTGCCAGCAGCTTAGGGTTCGAAGGACACCTTATGGCCCAGCATTTT,CASSLGFEGHLMAQHF
TRBJ1-1,.,TRBV25-1,.,TGTGCCAGCAGTGAAAGCCGGGGGATGAACACTGGAGCTTTCTTT,CASSESRGMNTGAFF
TRBJ1-5,.,TRBV21-1,.,TGTGCCAGCAGCACCCGAAAAGACAGGGGTTTCAATCAGCCCCAGCATTTT,CASSTRKDRGFNQPQHF
TRBJ1-2,.,TRBV2,.,TGTGCCAGCAGTGAAGCAGGGGTGAGTGGCTACACCTTC,CASSEAGVSGYTF
TRBJ1-2,.,TRBV27,few,TGTGCCAGCAGTTGGCGGGGCCTCTATGGCTACACCTTC,CASSWRGLYGYTF
TRBJ2-1,TRBD1,TRBV5-1,.,TGCGCCAGCAGCTCCCGGGACAGGGGGTACAATGAGCAGTTCTTC,CASSSRDRGYNEQFF
TRBJ1-5,TRBD1,TRBV2,.,TGTGCCAGCAGTCCGGACAGGGGCAATCAGCCCCAGCATTTT,CASSPDRGNQPQHF
TRBJ2-5,.,TRBV19,.,TGTGCCAGTAGTAATCTCGGGGAGGTGAAGACCCAGTACTTC,CASSNLGEVKTQYF
TRBJ1-4,.,TRBV28,.,TGTGCCAGCAGTATCACCAAGAGGGCGCTTAATGAAAAACTGTTTTTT,CASSITKRALNEKLFF
TRBJ1-5,.,TRBV9,.,TGTGCCAGCGGGCGGGATAGCAATCAGCCCCAGCATTTT,CASGRDSNQPQHF
TRBJ1-6,.,TRBV18,.,TGTGCCAGCTCACCAAGGGGTCCGGATTCACCCCTCCACTTT,CASSPRGPDSPLHF
TRBJ1-6,.,TRBV6-6,.,TGTGCCAGCAGTTATACAGATTCACCCCTCCACTTT,CASSYTDSPLHF
TRBJ2-1,TRBD1,TRBV13,.,TGTGCCAGCAGCTATCGAGGGACAGGGGAGGGTAATGAGCAGTTCTTC,CASSYRGTGEGNEQFF
TRBJ2-2,.,TRBV6-1,.,TGTGCCAGCAACTTGGGGAGAGGTCCCGGGGAGCTGTTTTTT,CASNLGRGPGELFF
TRBJ2-1,.,TRBV7-6,.,TGTGCCAGCAGCTTGACACCTCAACCCGAGCAGTTCTTC,CASSLTPQPEQFF
TRBJ1-1,.,TRBV7-8,.,TGTGCCAGCAGCTTAGCGCTCAGGGACACTGAAGCTTTCTTT,CASSLALRDTEAFF
TRBJ1-4,TRBD1,TRBV13,.,TGTGCCAGCAGCCCCCGGACAGGGGCCGAACTGTTTTTT,CASSPRTGAELFF
TRBJ2-1,.,TRBV4-1,.,TGCGCCAGCAGCCAAGAAAGGCAGGAAGCCTCCTACAATGAGCAGTTCTTC,CASSQERQEASYNEQFF
TRBJ2-1,TRBD1,TRBV18,.,TGTGCCAGCTCCCTTGGACAGGGGGCTTACAATGAGCAGTTCTTC,CASSLGQGAYNEQFF
TRBJ2-7,TRBD2,TRBV7-9,.,TGTGCCAGCAGCCCTACGACTAGCCCTCTATACGAGCAGTACTTC,CASSPTTSPLYEQYF